This TCR beta chain was obtained from a study of identical twins. Findings of the study overall: Low generation-probability sequences were in excess among twin-shared out-of-frame alpha sequences. The abundant beta clonotypes from cord blood had fewer insertions, and memory repertoires had none of this.

TCRdb fed the 5' RACE reads into MiXCR, producing one record per CDR3 protein. Of about 220,000 distinct CDR3 sequences listed, more than 6.5% are singletons. All donors comprised healthy Caucasians. Notes on this clonotype: Its specificity is unknown.

The sample was also linked to a second study, of yellow fever vaccine responses in identical twins. That work adds: After vaccination, twins' T cell response reportedly seemed partly convergent, partly personalized.

The sample was memory (CD45RO+) T cells sorted from blood. The origin of this receptor is a woman aged 18 to 35 in good health.

The CDR3 DNA reads as TGTGCCAGCAGCCTACAATTCCCCCCGGGTACGCAGTATTTT. Amino acid sequence: CASSLQFPPGTQYF. V is TRBV6-1 and J is TRBJ2-3; no firm D call. V lost 6 bases, J lost 8 bases, and 18 bases lay in between. The CDR3 length is 14 residues. Germline V gene lookup returns CDR1 MNHNS and CDR2 SASEGT.